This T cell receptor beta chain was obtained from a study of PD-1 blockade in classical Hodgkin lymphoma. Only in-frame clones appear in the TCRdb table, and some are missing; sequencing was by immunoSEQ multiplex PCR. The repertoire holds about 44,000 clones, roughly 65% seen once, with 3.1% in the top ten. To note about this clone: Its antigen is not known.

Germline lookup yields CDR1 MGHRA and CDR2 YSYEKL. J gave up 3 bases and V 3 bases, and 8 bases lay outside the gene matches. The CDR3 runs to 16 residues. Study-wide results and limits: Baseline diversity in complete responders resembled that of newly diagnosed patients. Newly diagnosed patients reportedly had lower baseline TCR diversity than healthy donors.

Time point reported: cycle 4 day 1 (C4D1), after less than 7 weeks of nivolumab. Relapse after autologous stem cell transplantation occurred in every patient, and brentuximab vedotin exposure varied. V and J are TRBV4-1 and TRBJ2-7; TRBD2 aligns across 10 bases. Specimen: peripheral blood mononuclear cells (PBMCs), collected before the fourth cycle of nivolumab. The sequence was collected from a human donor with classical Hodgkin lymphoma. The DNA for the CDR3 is TGCGCCAGCAGCCATCCCCTAGCGGGAGCCCTCTACGAGCAGTACTTC. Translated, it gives CASSHPLAGALYEQYF.